This TCR beta chain was captured in a study of regulatory T cells in long-lasting Graves disease. In building TCR beta libraries, iRepertoire HTBI primers were used together with Arm-PCR of CDR3 regions. TCRdb processed the multiplex PCR reads anew with MiXCR; each CDR3 protein has one entry. The top ten hold 20% to 25% of the sample, which has 420,000 or so distinct CDR3 sequences, about a sixth seen once. In germline, CDR1 is ENHRY, CDR2 SYGVKD. The CDR3 runs to 16 residues. The V end was cut by 4 bases, the J end by 2 bases, with 17 bases between. Regarding time point: newly diagnosed GD, antithyroid drugs for less than 3 months. PBMC-extracted RNA yielded the TCR library. The sample also formed part of further work on T cells in Graves' hyperthyroidism and ophthalmopathy.

The chain is built from TRBV10-3 and TRBJ1-2; D is ambiguous. The source was peripheral blood mononuclear cells (PBMCs), collected at new diagnosis, from a patient treated with antithyroid drugs. This receptor was identified in a young woman with Graves disease. The CDR3 region is CAISGSAGVLNYGYTF. The DNA for the CDR3 is TGTGCCATCAGTGGGTCGGCCGGGGTCCTAAACTATGGCTACACCTTC.